This T cell receptor (beta chain) was retrieved from a study of shared clonotypes between healthy human individuals. Study-level background: Sampling drew on donors who were a couple of women and a few men aged 18 to 49.

Per the germline V gene, CDR1 is KGHSH and CDR2 is LQKENI. The V and J ends lost 0 bases and 6 bases respectively, with 18 bases between them. This CDR3 comprises 16 residues. Donation came from healthy HIV-negative adults that had no recent acute infections or vaccinations. Nashville, Tennessee was home to all donors, each a Caucasian adult. Libraries were prepared by immunoSEQ multiplex PCR; TCRdb keeps only in-frame clonotypes and omits some of them. Of 1,400,000 or so clones listed, approximately 98.5% are singletons. The sequence derives from a man between 25 and 39 years old in good health. The genes are TRBV18 and TRBJ2-7; possibly TRBD1 or TRBD2 for D (5 bases each). The sample was naive CD4+ T cells sorted from blood. The subset: CD45RA+ positively selected. The CDR3 loop reads CASSPPVVGEYSEQYF. DNA of the CDR3: TGTGCCAGCTCACCACCGGTGGTGGGGGAATACTCCGAGCAGTACTTC.